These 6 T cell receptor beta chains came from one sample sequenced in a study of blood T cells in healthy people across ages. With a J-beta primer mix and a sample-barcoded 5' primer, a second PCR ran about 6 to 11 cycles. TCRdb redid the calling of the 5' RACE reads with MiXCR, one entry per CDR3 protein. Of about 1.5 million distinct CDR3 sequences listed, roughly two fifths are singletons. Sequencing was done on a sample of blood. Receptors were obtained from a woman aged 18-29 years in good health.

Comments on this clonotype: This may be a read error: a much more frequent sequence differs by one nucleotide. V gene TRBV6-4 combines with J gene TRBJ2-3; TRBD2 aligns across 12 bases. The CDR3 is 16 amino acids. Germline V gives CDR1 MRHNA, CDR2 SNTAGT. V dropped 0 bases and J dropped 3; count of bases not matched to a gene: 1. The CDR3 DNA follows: TGTGCCAGCAGTGACTCCACTAGCGGGGGGACAGATACGCAGTATTTT. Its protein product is CASSDSTSGGTDTQYF.

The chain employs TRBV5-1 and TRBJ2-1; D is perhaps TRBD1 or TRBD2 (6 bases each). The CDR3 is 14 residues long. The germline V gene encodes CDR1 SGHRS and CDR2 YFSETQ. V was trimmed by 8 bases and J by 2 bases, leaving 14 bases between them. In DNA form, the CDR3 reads TGCGCCAGTTCTTGGGGGGACACCTACAATGAGCAGTTCTTC. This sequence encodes CASSWGDTYNEQFF.

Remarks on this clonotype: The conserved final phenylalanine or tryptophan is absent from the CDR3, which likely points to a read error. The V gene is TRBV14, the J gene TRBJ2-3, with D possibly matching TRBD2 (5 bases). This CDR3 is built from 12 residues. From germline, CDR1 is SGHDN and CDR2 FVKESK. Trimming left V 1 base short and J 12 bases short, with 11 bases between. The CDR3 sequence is CASSQASQTQYL. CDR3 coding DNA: TGTGCCAGCAGCCAAGCTAGCCAGACCCAGTATTTA.

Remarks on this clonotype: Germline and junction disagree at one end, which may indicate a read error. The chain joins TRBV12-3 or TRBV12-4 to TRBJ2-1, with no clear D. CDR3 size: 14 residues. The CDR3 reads CASTNPTLDNGQFF. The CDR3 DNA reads TGTGCCAGCACCAACCCCACGCTAGACAATGGGCAGTTCTTC.

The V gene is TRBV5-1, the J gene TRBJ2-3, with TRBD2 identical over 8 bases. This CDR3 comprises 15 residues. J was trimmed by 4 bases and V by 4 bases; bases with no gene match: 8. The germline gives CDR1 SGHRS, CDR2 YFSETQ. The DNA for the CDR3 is TGCGCCAGCAGCGCCGGACTAGCCTTCCCAGATACGCAGTATTTT. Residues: CASSAGLAFPDTQYF. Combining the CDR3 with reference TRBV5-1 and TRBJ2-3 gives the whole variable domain KAGVTQTPRYLIKTRGQQVTLSCSPISGHRSVSWYQQTPGQGLQFLFEYFSETQRNKGNFPGRFSGRQFSNSRSEMNVSTLELGDSALYLCASSAGLAFPDTQYFGPGTRLTVL.

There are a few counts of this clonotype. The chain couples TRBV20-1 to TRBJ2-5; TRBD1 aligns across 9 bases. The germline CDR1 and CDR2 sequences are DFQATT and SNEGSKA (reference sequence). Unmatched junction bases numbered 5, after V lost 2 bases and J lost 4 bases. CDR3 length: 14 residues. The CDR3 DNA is TGCAGTGCTAGAAGATGGACAGGGGTAGAGACCCAGTACTTC. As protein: CSARRWTGVETQYF.